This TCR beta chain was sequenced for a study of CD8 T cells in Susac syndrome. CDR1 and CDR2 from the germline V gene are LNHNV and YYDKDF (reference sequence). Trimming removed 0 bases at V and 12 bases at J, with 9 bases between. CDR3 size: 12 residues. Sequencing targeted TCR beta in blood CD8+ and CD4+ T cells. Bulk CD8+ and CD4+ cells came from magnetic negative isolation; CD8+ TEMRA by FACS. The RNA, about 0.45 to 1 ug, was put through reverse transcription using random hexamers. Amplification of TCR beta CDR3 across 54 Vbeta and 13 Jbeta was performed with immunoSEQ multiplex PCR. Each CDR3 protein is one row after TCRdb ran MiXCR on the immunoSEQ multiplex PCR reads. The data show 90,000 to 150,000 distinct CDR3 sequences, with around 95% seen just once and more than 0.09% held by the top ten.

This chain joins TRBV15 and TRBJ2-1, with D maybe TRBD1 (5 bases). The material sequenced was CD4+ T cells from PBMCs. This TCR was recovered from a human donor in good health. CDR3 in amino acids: CATSRDTGRQFF. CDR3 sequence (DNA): TGTGCCACCAGCAGAGATACAGGACGGCAGTTCTTC.